The rows below give T cell receptor beta chains drawn from one sample of a study of blood T cell repertoires in COVID-19. Data came from immunoSEQ multiplex PCR; TCRdb stores just in-frame clones and leaves some out. The sample holds approximately 250,000 clones, about 90% seen once. The sequenced sample consisted of peripheral blood. Receptor source: a woman aged 70-85 years with COVID-19, enrolled during active disease. Each CDR3 is given with its conserved first and last residue. Each record gives: CDR3 length, V gene, clone size, D gene, J gene, CDR3 protein, CDR3 DNA. A D gene is named only where the DNA matches it firmly. Clone size is not always given. Where it is, it says once, few, many or a class for expanded clones.

>15|TRBV5-4|.|.|TRBJ1-1
CASSLVQGLNTEAFF
TGTGCCAGCAGCTTAGTACAGGGATTGAACACTGAAGCTTTCTTT
>15|TRBV10-3|.|TRBD2|TRBJ2-3
CAISEASGRSDTQYF
TGTGCCATCAGTGAGGCTAGCGGGAGGTCAGATACGCAGTATTTT
>15|TRBV7-9|.|TRBD1|TRBJ2-2
CASSLQGAGTGELFF
TGTGCCAGCAGCTTACAGGGGGCCGGCACCGGGGAGCTGTTTTTT
>15|TRBV19|.|.|TRBJ1-2
CASRETGEVDYGYTF
TGTGCCAGTAGAGAGACAGGAGAGGTAGACTATGGCTACACCTTC
>15|TRBV21-1|.|.|TRBJ1-3
CASSSTRSSGNTIYF
TGTGCCAGCAGTTCAACACGGAGCTCTGGAAACACCATATATTTT
>16|TRBV10-3|.|TRBD1|TRBJ2-1
CAISESTGSSYNEQFF
TGTGCCATCAGTGAGTCGACAGGGAGCTCCTACAATGAGCAGTTCTTC
>17|TRBV5-6|.|TRBD1|TRBJ1-4
CASSPKTGGPTNEKLFF
TGTGCCAGCAGCCCCAAGACAGGGGGCCCAACTAATGAAAAACTGTTTTTT
>14|TRBV28|.|.|TRBJ1-1
CASSSAGAGTEAFF
TGTGCCAGCAGTTCCGCGGGGGCGGGCACTGAAGCTTTCTTT
>14|TRBV15|.|TRBD1|TRBJ2-7
CATSRGDRVHEQYF
TGTGCCACCAGCAGAGGGGACAGGGTCCACGAGCAGTACTTC
>14|TRBV4-2|once|.|TRBJ1-5
CASSQGRGGQPQHF
TGTGCCAGCAGCCAGGGTCGCGGAGGTCAGCCCCAGCATTTT
>16|TRBV30|.|.|TRBJ1-2
CAWSVRRGRLIDGYTF
TGTGCCTGGAGTGTACGAAGAGGCCGCTTAATCGATGGCTACACCTTC
>16|TRBV9|.|.|TRBJ1-4
CASSVGSDATNEKLFF
TGTGCCAGCAGCGTAGGTAGTGATGCAACTAATGAAAAACTGTTTTTT
>14|TRBV6-5|.|TRBD1|TRBJ1-6
CASSDRVVGSPLHF
TGTGCCAGCAGCGACAGGGTAGTAGGGTCACCCCTCCACTTT
>15|TRBV5-5|few|.|TRBJ1-6
CASRPQGSYNSPLHF
TGTGCCAGCAGGCCCCAGGGTTCCTATAATTCACCCCTCCACTTT
>13|TRBV6-5|.|.|TRBJ2-7
CASSYEAEYEQYF
TGTGCCAGCAGTTACGAGGCAGAATACGAGCAGTACTTC
>11|TRBV5-6|few|.|TRBJ2-1
CASSVEKEQFF
TGTGCCAGCAGTGTCGAGAAGGAGCAGTTCTTC
>16|TRBV9|.|TRBD1|TRBJ1-1
CASSLGQVDMNTEAFF
TGTGCCAGCAGCCTAGGACAGGTCGACATGAACACTGAAGCTTTCTTT
>19|TRBV7-8|.|TRBD2|TRBJ2-7
CASSLRLAGGSRGSYEQYF
TGTGCCAGCAGCTTAAGACTAGCGGGAGGATCACGGGGCTCCTACGAGCAGTACTTC
>13|TRBV27|few|.|TRBJ1-1
CASRGHGVTEAFF
TGTGCCAGCAGGGGACACGGGGTTACTGAAGCTTTCTTT
>14|TRBV7-6|.|.|TRBJ2-5
CASSSPSGRETQYF
TGTGCCAGCAGCTCTCCCAGCGGACGGGAGACCCAGTACTTC
>16|TRBV11-3|.|TRBD2|TRBJ2-1
CASSLYGLAEDNEQFF
TGTGCCAGCAGCTTATATGGTCTAGCGGAAGACAATGAGCAGTTCTTC
>15|TRBV5-5|.|.|TRBJ2-2
CASSHLGGNTGELFF
TGTGCCAGCAGCCATTTGGGGGGGAACACCGGGGAGCTGTTTTTT
>14|TRBV18|.|.|TRBJ1-4
CASSPRPTNEKLFF
TGTGCCAGCTCACCACGCCCTACGAATGAAAAACTGTTTTTT
>13|TRBV18|once|TRBD1|TRBJ1-3
CATGTGPTNTIYF
TGTGCCACCGGGACAGGGCCAACAAACACCATATATTTT
>14|TRBV11-2|.|.|TRBJ2-1
CASSPRGKYNEQFF
TGTGCCAGCAGTCCAAGGGGTAAATACAATGAGCAGTTCTTC
>14|TRBV20-1|.|.|TRBJ1-5
CSASPTASNQPQHF
TGCAGTGCTAGTCCGACAGCGTCCAATCAGCCCCAGCATTTT
>19|TRBV24-1|.|TRBD1|TRBJ2-3
CATSDSTPTGWLSTDTQYF
TGTGCCACCAGTGATTCCACACCGACAGGGTGGCTTAGCACAGATACGCAGTATTTT
>16|TRBV5-1|.|TRBD2|TRBJ2-5
CASSIPSGAPQETQYF
TGCGCCAGCAGCATCCCTAGCGGGGCCCCCCAAGAGACCCAGTACTTC
>14|TRBV18|.|TRBD1|TRBJ2-1
CASSPGQVHNEQFF
TGTGCCAGCTCACCCGGACAGGTGCACAATGAGCAGTTCTTC
>23|TRBV21-1|.|.|TRBJ2-3
CARPRIRTAGTGGSEPCTDTQYF
TGTGCCAGACCCAGAATCCGAACTGCCGGGACAGGGGGATCTGAACCCTGCACAGATACGCAGTATTTT
>16|TRBV4-3|.|TRBD1|TRBJ2-5
CASSQESGTGAETQYF
TGCGCCAGCAGCCAAGAATCCGGGACAGGGGCAGAGACCCAGTACTTC
>16|TRBV5-1|.|TRBD2|TRBJ2-5
CASSLVGLAGQETQYF
TGCGCCAGCAGCTTAGTAGGGCTAGCGGGACAAGAGACCCAGTACTTC
>15|TRBV5-5|.|.|TRBJ1-2
CASSLQGTGNYGYTF
TGTGCCAGCAGCCTACAGGGTACGGGGAACTATGGCTACACCTTC
>17|TRBV14|.|TRBD1|TRBJ1-1
CASSRGTGVLGPTEAFF
TGTGCCAGCAGCCGAGGGACAGGGGTTCTTGGTCCAACTGAAGCTTTCTTT
>14|TRBV3-1/TRBV3-2|.|TRBD1|TRBJ2-6
CASSRRTGGDVLTF
TGTGCCAGCAGCCGAAGGACAGGGGGAGACGTCCTGACTTTC
>15|TRBV11-3|.|.|TRBJ1-3
CASSLGGSSGNTIYF
TGTGCCAGCAGCTTAGGAGGGAGCTCTGGAAACACCATATATTTT
>15|TRBV7-9|once|.|TRBJ1-4
CASSLIGHTNEKLFF
TGTGCCAGCAGCTTAATCGGACACACTAATGAAAAACTGTTTTTT
>14|TRBV21-1|.|.|TRBJ1-1
CASRRDRLNTEAFF
TGTGCCAGCAGGAGGGACAGGTTGAACACTGAAGCTTTCTTT
>17|TRBV9|.|TRBD2|TRBJ2-2
CASSPEPTAGGIGELFF
TGTGCCAGCAGCCCAGAGCCCACAGCGGGAGGAATCGGGGAGCTGTTTTTT
>13|TRBV6-5|.|TRBD2|TRBJ2-7
CASRGTSVVEQYF
TGTGCCAGCAGGGGGACTAGCGTTGTCGAGCAGTACTTC
>13|TRBV10-3|.|.|TRBJ2-3
CAIKQEGPDTQYF
TGTGCCATCAAACAGGAGGGCCCAGATACGCAGTATTTT
>15|TRBV28|few|.|TRBJ1-1
CATQTRRQGTTEAFF
TGTGCCACTCAAACCCGAAGGCAGGGGACCACTGAAGCTTTCTTT
>15|TRBV5-1|once|TRBD1|TRBJ2-7
CASSTGTGGGYEQYF
TGCGCCAGCAGCACCGGGACAGGGGGCGGCTACGAGCAGTACTTC
>15|TRBV6-5|.|TRBD1|TRBJ1-1
CASSPHRGGNTEAFF
TGTGCCAGCAGTCCCCACAGGGGCGGGAACACTGAAGCTTTCTTT
>14|TRBV13|.|.|TRBJ2-1
CASSSRFRANEQFF
TGTGCCAGCAGCTCAAGGTTCAGGGCCAATGAGCAGTTCTTC